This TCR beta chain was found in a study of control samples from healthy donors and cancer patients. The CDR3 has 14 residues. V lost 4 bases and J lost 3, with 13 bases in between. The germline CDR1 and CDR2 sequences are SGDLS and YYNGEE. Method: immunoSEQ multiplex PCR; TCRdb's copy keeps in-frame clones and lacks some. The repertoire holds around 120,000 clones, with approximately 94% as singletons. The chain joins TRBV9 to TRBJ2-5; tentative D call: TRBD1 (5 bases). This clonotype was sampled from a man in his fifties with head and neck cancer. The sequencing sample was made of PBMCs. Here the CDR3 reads CASSIHGHEETQYF. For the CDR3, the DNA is TGTGCCAGCAGCATTCATGGACATGAAGAGACCCAGTACTTC.